This TCR beta chain was identified in a study of shared clonotypes between healthy human individuals. Clones were read by immunoSEQ multiplex PCR, and TCRdb kept only the in-frame ones, dropping some. The data show about 2.3 million clones, with about 92% seen just once and 0.35% to 0.45% held by the top ten. CDR3 size: 15 residues. Trimming took 3 bases from V and 3 from J, leaving 16 bases between them. Germline V gives CDR1 SGHRS, CDR2 YFSETQ. This receptor was obtained from a man aged 18 to 29 in good health. Some clones in this sample may be carry-over from other donors' samples. Material: naive CD4+ T cells from PBMCs. Noted subset: CD45RA+ positively selected. The chain carries TRBV5-1 and TRBJ2-7; D might be TRBD2 (6 bases). CDR3 protein: CASSSHPGLNYEQYF. CDR3 sequence (DNA): TGCGCCAGCAGCTCCCACCCGGGACTCAACTACGAGCAGTACTTC.